There are many counts of the clone carrying this T cell receptor beta chain. As yet, its antigen is unknown. The entry originates in a study of T cell repertoires in cytomegalovirus infection. Study-level background: The public TCR beta signatures pointed to both CMV infection and matching HLA type.

From the reads, TCRdb called clonotypes with MiXCR, one entry per CDR3 protein. Of almost 300,000 distinct CDR3 sequences in the sample, about 8.8% were seen once. Germline CDR1 is SGHRS and CDR2 is YFSETQ. The junction had 6 bases not matched to a gene; V was cut back by 2 bases and J by 3 bases. CDR3 length equals 15 residues. Whole-study results and caveats: CMV-specific HLA-C-restricted TCR beta clonotypes dominated the ex vivo response. Individuals carrying CMV plus the relevant HLA were identified by cumulative frequency of public TCR beta families.

This clonotype originated in a human donor in good health (CMV status not recorded). Some clones in this sample may be carry-over from other donors' samples. Sequenced material: PBMCs. The genes are TRBV5-1 and TRBJ2-7; TRBD1 agrees at 9 bases. This chain's CDR3 is CASSFDTGGFYEQYF. In nucleotides, the CDR3 is TGCGCCAGCAGCTTTGACACAGGGGGCTTCTACGAGCAGTACTTC.